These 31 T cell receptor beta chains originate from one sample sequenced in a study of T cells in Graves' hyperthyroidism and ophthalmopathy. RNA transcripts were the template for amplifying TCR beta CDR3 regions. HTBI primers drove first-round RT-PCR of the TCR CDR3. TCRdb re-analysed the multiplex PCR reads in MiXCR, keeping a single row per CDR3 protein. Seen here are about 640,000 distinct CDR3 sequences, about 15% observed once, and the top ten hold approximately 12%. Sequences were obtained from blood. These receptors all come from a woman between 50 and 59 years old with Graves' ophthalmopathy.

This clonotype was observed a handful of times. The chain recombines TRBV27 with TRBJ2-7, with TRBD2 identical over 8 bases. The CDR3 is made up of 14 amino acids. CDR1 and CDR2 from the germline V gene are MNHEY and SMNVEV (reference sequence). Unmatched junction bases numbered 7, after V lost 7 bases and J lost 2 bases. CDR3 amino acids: CASKSTSAPYEQYF. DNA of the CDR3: TGTGCCAGCAAATCGACTAGCGCGCCCTACGAGCAGTACTTC.

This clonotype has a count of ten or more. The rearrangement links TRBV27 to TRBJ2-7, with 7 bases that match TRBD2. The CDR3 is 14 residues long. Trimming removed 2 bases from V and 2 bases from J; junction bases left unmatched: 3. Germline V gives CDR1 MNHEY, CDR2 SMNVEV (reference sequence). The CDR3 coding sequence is TGTGCCAGCAGTTTAGTACGGGGGGCCTACGAGCAGTACTTC. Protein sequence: CASSLVRGAYEQYF.

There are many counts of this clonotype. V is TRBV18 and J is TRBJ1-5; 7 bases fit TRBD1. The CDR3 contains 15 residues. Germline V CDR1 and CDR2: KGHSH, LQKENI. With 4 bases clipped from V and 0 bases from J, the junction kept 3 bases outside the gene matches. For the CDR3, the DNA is TGTGCCAGCTCACGGGGACAGAATAGCAATCAGCCCCAGCATTTT. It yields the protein CASSRGQNSNQPQHF.

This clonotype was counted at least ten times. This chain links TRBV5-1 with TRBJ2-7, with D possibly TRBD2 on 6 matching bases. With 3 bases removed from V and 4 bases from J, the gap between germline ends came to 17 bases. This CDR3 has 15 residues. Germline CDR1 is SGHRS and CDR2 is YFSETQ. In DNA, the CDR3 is TGCGCCAGCAGCTACCTCAAGAACGGGGGATACGAGCAGTACTTC. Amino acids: CASSYLKNGGYEQYF.

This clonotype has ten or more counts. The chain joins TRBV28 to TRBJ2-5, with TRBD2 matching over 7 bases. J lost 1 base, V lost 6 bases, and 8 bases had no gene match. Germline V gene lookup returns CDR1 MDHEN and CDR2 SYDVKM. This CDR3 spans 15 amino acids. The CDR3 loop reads CASSLPGLLQETQYF. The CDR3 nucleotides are TGTGCCAGCAGCTTACCGGGACTACTCCAAGAGACCCAGTACTTC.

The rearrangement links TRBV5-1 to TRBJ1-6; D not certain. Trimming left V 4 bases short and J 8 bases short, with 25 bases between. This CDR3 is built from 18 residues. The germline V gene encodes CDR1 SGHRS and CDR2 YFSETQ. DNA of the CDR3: TGCGCCAGCAGCGGGAGCTTCGTCGGGCAAACCGATTATTCACCCCTCCACTTT. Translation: CASSGSFVGQTDYSPLHF.

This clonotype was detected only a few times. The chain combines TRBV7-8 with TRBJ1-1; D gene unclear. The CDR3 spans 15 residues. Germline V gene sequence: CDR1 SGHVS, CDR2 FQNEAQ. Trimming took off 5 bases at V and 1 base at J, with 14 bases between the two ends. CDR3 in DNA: TGTGCCAGCAGCCCTCGATCCGGCGGGAACACTGAAGCTTTCTTT. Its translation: CASSPRSGGNTEAFF.

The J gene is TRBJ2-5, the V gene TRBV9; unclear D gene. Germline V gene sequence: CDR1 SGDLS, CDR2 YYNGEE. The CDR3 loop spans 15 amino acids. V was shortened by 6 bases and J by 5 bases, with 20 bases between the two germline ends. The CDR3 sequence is CASTPGLQKSETQYF. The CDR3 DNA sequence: TGTGCCAGCACCCCAGGTTTACAGAAATCGGAGACCCAGTACTTC.

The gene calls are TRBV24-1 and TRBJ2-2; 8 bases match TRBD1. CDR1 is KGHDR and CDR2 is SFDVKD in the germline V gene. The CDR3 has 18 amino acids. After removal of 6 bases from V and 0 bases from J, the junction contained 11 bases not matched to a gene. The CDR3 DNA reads TGTGCCACCAGTACCTACACATCAGGGGGCACGAACACCGGGGAGCTGTTTTTT. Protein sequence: CATSTYTSGGTNTGELFF.

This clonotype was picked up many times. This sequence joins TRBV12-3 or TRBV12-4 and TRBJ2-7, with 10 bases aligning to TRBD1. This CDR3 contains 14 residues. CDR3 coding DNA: TGTGCTTCGCACCCCGGGACAGGGGTCTACGAGCAGTACTTC. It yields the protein CASHPGTGVYEQYF.

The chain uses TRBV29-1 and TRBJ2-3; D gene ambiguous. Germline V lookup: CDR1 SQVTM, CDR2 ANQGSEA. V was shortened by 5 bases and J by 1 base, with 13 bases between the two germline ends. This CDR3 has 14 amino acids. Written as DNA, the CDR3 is TGCAGCGTTCGCTTTCTTGGAGGCACAGATACGCAGTATTTT. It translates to CSVRFLGGTDTQYF.

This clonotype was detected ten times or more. CDR3 sequence (DNA): TGTGCCTGGAGTGGACTACCGGGACAGGGACGCCCAAACACTGAAGCTTTCTTT. This gives the protein CAWSGLPGQGRPNTEAFF. The chain combines TRBV30 with TRBJ1-1; TRBD1 aligns across 9 bases. This CDR3 contains 18 residues. V trimming: 1 base; J trimming: 2 bases; junction bases outside the gene matches: 14. CDR1 and CDR2 from the germline V gene are GTSNPN and SVGIG (reference sequence).

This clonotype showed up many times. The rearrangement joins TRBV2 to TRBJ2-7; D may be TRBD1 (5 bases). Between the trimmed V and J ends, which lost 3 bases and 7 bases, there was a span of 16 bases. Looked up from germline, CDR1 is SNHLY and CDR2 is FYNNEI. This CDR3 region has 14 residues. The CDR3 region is CASSDFPGQSEQYF. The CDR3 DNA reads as TGTGCCAGCAGTGATTTTCCAGGGCAATCGGAGCAGTACTTC.

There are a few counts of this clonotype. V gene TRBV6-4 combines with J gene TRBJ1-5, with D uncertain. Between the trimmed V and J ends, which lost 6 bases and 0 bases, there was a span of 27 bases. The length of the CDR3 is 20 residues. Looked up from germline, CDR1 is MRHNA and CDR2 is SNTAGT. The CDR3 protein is CASRNAFWAVRSYSNQPQHF. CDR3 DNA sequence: TGTGCCAGCAGGAATGCTTTTTGGGCGGTCAGGTCATATAGCAATCAGCCCCAGCATTTT.

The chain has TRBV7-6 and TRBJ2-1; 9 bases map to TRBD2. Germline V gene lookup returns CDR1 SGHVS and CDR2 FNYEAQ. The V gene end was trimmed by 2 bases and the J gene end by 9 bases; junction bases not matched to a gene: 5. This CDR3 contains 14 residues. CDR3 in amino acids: CASSLSSGSSEQFF. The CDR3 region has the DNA TGTGCCAGCAGCTTAAGTAGCGGGAGTAGTGAGCAGTTCTTC.

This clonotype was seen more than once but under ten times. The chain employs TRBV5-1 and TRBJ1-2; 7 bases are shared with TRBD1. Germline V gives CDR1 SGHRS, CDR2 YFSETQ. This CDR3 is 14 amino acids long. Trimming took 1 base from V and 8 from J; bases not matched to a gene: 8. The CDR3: CASSLMTGPDGYTF. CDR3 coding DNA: TGCGCCAGCAGCTTGATGACAGGGCCTGACGGCTACACCTTC.

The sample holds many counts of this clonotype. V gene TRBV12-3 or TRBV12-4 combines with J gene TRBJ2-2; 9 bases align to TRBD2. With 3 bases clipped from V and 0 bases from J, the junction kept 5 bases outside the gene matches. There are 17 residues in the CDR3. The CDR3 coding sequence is TGTGCCAGCAGTTTCGAGGCGGGAGGGCCGAACACCGGGGAGCTGTTTTTT. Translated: CASSFEAGGPNTGELFF.

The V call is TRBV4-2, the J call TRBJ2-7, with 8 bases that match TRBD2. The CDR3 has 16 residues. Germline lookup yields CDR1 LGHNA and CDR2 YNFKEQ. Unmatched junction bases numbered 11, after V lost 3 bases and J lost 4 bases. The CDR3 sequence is CASSQPGGLVKYEQYF. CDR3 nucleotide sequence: TGTGCCAGCAGCCAGCCTGGGGGACTAGTGAAATACGAGCAGTACTTC.

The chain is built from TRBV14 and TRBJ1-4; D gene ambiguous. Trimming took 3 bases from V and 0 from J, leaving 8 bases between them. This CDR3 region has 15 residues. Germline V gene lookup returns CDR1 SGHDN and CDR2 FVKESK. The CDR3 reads CASSQIEATNEKLFF. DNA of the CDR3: TGTGCCAGCAGCCAGATAGAAGCAACTAATGAAAAACTGTTTTTT. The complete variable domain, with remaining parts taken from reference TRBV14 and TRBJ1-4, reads EAGVTQFPSHSVIEKGQTVTLRCDPISGHDNLYWYRRVMGKEIKFLLHFVKESKQDESGMPNNRFLAERTGGTYSTLKVQPAELEDSGVYFCASSQIEATNEKLFFGSGTQLSVL.

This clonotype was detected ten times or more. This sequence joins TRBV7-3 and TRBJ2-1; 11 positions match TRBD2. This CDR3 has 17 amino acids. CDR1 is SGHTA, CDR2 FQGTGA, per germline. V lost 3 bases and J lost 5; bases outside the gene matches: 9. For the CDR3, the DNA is TGTGCCAGCAGCTTCCCACAACTAGCGGGAGAAAACAATGAGCAGTTCTTC. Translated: CASSFPQLAGENNEQFF.

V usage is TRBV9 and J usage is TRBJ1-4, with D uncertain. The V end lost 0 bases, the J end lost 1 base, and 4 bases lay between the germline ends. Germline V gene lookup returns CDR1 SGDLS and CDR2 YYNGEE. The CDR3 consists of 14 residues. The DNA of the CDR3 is TGTGCCAGCAGCGTAGGGTTAACTAATGAAAAACTGTTTTTT. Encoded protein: CASSVGLTNEKLFF.

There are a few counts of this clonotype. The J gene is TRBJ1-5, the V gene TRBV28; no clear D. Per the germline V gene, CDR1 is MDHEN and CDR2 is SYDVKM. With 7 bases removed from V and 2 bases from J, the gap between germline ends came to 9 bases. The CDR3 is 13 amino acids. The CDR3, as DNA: TGTGCCAGCACCAGGTGGGGCAATCAGCCCCAGCATTTT. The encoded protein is CASTRWGNQPQHF.

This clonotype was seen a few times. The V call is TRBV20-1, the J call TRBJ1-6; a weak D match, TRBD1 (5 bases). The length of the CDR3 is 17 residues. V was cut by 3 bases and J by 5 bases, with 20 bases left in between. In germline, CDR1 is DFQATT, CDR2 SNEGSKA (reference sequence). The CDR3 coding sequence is TGCAGTGCTAGCAGACGCCGCGGGGCCCAAGATAATTCACCCCTCCACTTT. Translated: CSASRRRGAQDNSPLHF.

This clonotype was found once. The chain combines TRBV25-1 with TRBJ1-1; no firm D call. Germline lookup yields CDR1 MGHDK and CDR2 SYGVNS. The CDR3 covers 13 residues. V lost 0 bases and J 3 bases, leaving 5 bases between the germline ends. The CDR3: CASSEYGDTEAFF. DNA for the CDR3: TGTGCCAGCAGTGAATACGGTGACACTGAAGCTTTCTTT.

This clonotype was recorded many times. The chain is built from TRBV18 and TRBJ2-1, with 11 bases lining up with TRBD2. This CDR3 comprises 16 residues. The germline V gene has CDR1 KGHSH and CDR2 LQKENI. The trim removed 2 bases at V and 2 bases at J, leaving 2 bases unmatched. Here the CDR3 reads CASSPSGLAAYNEQFF. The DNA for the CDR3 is TGTGCCAGCTCACCATCGGGACTAGCGGCCTACAATGAGCAGTTCTTC.

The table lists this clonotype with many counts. For the CDR3, the DNA is TGTGCCAGCAGTTACTCGAGACTAGCGGGAAGGGCCTACGAGCAGTACTTC. Amino acid sequence: CASSYSRLAGRAYEQYF. The rearrangement links TRBV6-2 or TRBV6-3 to TRBJ2-7; 11 bases map to TRBD2. This CDR3 region has 17 residues. Germline CDR1 reads MNHEY; CDR2 reads SVGEGT. V lost 0 bases to trimming and J lost 2 bases; unmatched junction nucleotides: 6.

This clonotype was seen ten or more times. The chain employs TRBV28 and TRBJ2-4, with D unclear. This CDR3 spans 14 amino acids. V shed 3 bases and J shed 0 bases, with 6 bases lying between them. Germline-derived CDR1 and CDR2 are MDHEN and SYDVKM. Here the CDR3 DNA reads TGTGCCAGCAGTTTGTCTTTAGCCAAAAACATTCAGTACTTC. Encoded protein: CASSLSLAKNIQYF. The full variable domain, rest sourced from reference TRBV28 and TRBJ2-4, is DVKVTQSSRYLVKRTGEKVFLECVQDMDHENMFWYRQDPGLGLRLIYFSYDVKMKEKGDIPEGYSVSREKKERFSLILESASTNQTSMYLCASSLSLAKNIQYFGAGTRLSVL.

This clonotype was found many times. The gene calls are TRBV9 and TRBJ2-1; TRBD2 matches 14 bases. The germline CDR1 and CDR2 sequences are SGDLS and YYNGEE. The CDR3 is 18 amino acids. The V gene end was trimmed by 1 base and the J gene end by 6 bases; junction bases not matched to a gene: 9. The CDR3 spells CASSVPGLAGEGTNEQFF. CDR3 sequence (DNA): TGTGCCAGCAGCGTACCGGGACTAGCGGGAGAGGGGACCAATGAGCAGTTCTTC.

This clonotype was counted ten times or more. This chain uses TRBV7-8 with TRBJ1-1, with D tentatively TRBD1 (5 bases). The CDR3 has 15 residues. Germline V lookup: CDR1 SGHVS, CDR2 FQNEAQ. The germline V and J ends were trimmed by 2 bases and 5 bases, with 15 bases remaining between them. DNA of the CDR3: TGTGCCAGCAGCTTACTAACAGGCAGGTGGACTGAAGCTTTCTTT. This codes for CASSLLTGRWTEAFF.

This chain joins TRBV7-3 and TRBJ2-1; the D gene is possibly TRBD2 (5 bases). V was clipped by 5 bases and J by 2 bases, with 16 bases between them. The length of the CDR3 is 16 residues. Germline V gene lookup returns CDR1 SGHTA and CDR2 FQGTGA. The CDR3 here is CASSLILGAPYNEQFF. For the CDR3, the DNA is TGTGCCAGCAGCCTTATACTAGGCGCTCCCTACAATGAGCAGTTCTTC. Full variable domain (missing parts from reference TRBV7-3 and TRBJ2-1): GAGVSQTPSNKVTEKGKYVELRCDPISGHTALYWYRQSLGQGPEFLIYFQGTGAADDSGLPNDRFFAVRPEGSVSTLKIQRTERGDSAVYLCASSLILGAPYNEQFFGPGTRLTVL.

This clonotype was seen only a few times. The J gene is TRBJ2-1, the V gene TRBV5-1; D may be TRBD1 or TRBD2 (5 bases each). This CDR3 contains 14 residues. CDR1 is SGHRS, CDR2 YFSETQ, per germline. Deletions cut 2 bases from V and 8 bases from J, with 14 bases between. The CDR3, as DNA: TGCGCCAGCAGCTTACCTACTGGGGGTGATGAGCAGTTCTTC. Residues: CASSLPTGGDEQFF. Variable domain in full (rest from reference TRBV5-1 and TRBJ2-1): KAGVTQTPRYLIKTRGQQVTLSCSPISGHRSVSWYQQTPGQGLQFLFEYFSETQRNKGNFPGRFSGRQFSNSRSEMNVSTLELGDSALYLCASSLPTGGDEQFFGPGTRLTVL.